The 32 T cell receptor beta chains listed next were all sequenced from one sample in a study of radiotherapy plus CTLA-4 blockade in lung cancer. Clones were read by immunoSEQ multiplex PCR, and TCRdb kept only the in-frame ones, dropping some. This table holds some 50,000 clones, around four fifths found once. Sequences were derived from peripheral blood, sampled from a patient treated with radiotherapy plus ipilimumab. These receptors all stem from a human donor with non-small cell lung cancer who had a partial response to radiotherapy plus ipilimumab.

This chain uses TRBV7-9 with TRBJ2-3, with TRBD1 matching 9 bases. Trimming removed 2 bases from V and 6 bases from J; junction bases left unmatched: 12. Germline V lookup: CDR1 SEHNR, CDR2 FQNEAQ (reference sequence). This CDR3 is built from 17 residues. CDR3 in DNA: TGTGCCAGCAGCTTAAGGGGGACAGGGCGGTTAGTCGATACGCAGTATTTT. It specifies CASSLRGTGRLVDTQYF.

This clone was found a few times. The chain employs TRBV11-1 and TRBJ2-1; 8 positions agree with TRBD1. V shed 5 bases and J 8 bases; nucleotides not matched to a gene: 14. Germline V CDR1 and CDR2: SGHAT, FQDESV (reference sequence). This CDR3 is built from 16 residues. This CDR3 is CASSVAGGAIIYEQFF. DNA for the CDR3: TGTGCCAGCAGCGTTGCAGGGGGCGCGATAATCTATGAGCAGTTCTTC. The complete variable domain, with remaining parts taken from reference TRBV11-1 and TRBJ2-1, reads EAEVAQSPRYKITEKSQAVAFWCDPISGHATLYWYRQILGQGPELLVQFQDESVVDDSQLPKDRFSAERLKGVDSTLKIQPAELGDSAMYLCASSVAGGAIIYEQFFGPGTRLTVL.

The chain uses TRBV19 and TRBJ2-2, with D unresolved. CDR1 and CDR2 (germline): LNHDA, SQIVND (reference sequence). The CDR3 totals 13 residues. Trimming took off 0 bases at V and 6 bases at J, with 5 bases between the two ends. The CDR3 DNA is TGTGCCAGTAGTATAGAGGTAGCCGGGGAGCTGTTTTTT. Translating it yields CASSIEVAGELFF.

The J gene is TRBJ1-2, the V gene TRBV7-2; 7 bases fit TRBD1. V trimming: 5 bases; J trimming: 2 bases; junction bases outside the gene matches: 8. Germline lookup yields CDR1 SGHTA and CDR2 FQGNSA. The CDR3 is made up of 15 amino acids. CDR3 nucleotides: TGTGCCAGCAGCCAAGACAGGGCCGCCAACTATGGCTACACCTTC. Residues: CASSQDRAANYGYTF.

V usage is TRBV16 and J usage is TRBJ2-3; D ambiguous. Germline V gene sequence: CDR1 KGHSY, CDR2 FQNENV. V lost 3 bases and J lost 1, with 8 bases in between. This CDR3 is 14 amino acids long. The CDR3 sequence is CASSHRWGTDTQYF. CDR3 sequence (DNA): TGTGCCAGCAGCCACAGGTGGGGCACAGATACGCAGTATTTT. Looking up the rest from reference TRBV16 and TRBJ2-3 gives the full variable domain: GEEVAQTPKHLVRGEGQKAKLYCAPIKGHSYVFWYQQVLKNEFKFLISFQNENVFDETGMPKERFSAKCLPNSPCSLEIQATKLEDSAVYFCASSHRWGTDTQYFGPGTRLTVL.

V gene TRBV11-2 combines with J gene TRBJ1-5; 10 bases agree with TRBD1. Germline V CDR1 and CDR2: SGHAT, FQNNGV. Trimming removed 2 bases from V and 8 bases from J; junction bases left unmatched: 3. The CDR3 is made up of 14 amino acids. In nucleotides, the CDR3 is TGTGCCAGCAGCTTATCCGGGACAGGGGAGCCCCAGCATTTT. Encoded protein: CASSLSGTGEPQHF.

The chain carries TRBV2 and TRBJ1-2; D gene unclear. This CDR3 has 10 amino acids. Germline V gene sequence: CDR1 SNHLY, CDR2 FYNNEI. With 8 bases removed from V and 6 bases from J, the gap between germline ends came to 7 bases. The CDR3 loop reads CASGTDGYTF. The DNA for the CDR3 is TGTGCCAGCGGTACGGATGGCTACACCTTC.

This clone has only a few counts. V usage is TRBV2 and J usage is TRBJ2-1; TRBD1 matches at 12 bases. V shed 0 bases and J 6 bases; nucleotides not matched to a gene: 3. This CDR3 spans 16 amino acids. CDR1 and CDR2 from the germline V gene are SNHLY and FYNNEI. The CDR3 DNA sequence: TGTGCCAGCAGTGAAGCTATGGGACAGGGGGCCAATGAGCAGTTCTTC. Translated, it gives CASSEAMGQGANEQFF.

V is TRBV7-3 and J is TRBJ2-2; 7 bases fit TRBD1. V shed 4 bases and J 2 bases; nucleotides not matched to a gene: 4. Germline V gives CDR1 SGHTA, CDR2 FQGTGA. The CDR3 is 15 amino acids. The CDR3 protein is CASSSQGVNTGELFF. As DNA, the CDR3 is TGTGCCAGCAGCTCTCAGGGGGTTAACACCGGGGAGCTGTTTTTT.

V gene TRBV6-5 combines with J gene TRBJ2-7; 9 bases are shared with TRBD1. The junction had 10 bases not matched to a gene; V was cut back by 7 bases and J by 3 bases. The germline gives CDR1 MNHEY, CDR2 SVGAGI. This CDR3 spans 15 amino acids. This CDR3 is CASTFSRTGDYEQYF. Here the CDR3 DNA reads TGTGCCAGCACTTTTTCTCGGACAGGGGACTACGAGCAGTACTTC.

This rearrangement joins TRBV14 to TRBJ1-2; 12 bases line up with TRBD1. This CDR3 is built from 15 residues. Per germline, CDR1 SGHDN and CDR2 FVKESK. The V gene end was trimmed by 4 bases and the J gene end by 7 bases; junction bases not matched to a gene: 7. CDR3 DNA sequence: TGTGCCAGCAGCCTCGGGACAGGGGGCGCGGGTGGCTACACCTTC. This sequence encodes CASSLGTGGAGGYTF. Supplemented by reference TRBV14 and TRBJ1-2, the full variable domain reads EAGVTQFPSHSVIEKGQTVTLRCDPISGHDNLYWYRRVMGKEIKFLLHFVKESKQDESGMPNNRFLAERTGGTYSTLKVQPAELEDSGVYFCASSLGTGGAGGYTFGSGTRLTVV.

V gene TRBV14 combines with J gene TRBJ2-1, with TRBD2 matching over 16 bases. The CDR3 totals 17 residues. The J segment lost 10 bases and the V segment lost 5 bases, leaving 11 bases of the junction unmatched. CDR1 SGHDN and CDR2 FVKESK come from the germline V gene. The CDR3, as DNA: TGTGCCAGCAGCAAGGGACTAGCGGGGGGGCTGTCAATAGAGCAGTTCTTC. This encodes CASSKGLAGGLSIEQFF.

This chain connects TRBV5-4 to TRBJ2-7; the D gene is possibly TRBD2 (5 bases). The V and J ends lost 0 bases and 5 bases respectively, with 12 bases between them. CDR1 is SGHNT, CDR2 YYREEE, per germline (reference sequence). This CDR3 has 14 amino acids. CDR3 protein: CASSLGGISHEQYF. In DNA, the CDR3 is TGTGCCAGCAGCTTGGGAGGGATCAGCCACGAGCAGTACTTC.

J is TRBJ2-7 and V is TRBV27; 8 bases are a match to TRBD2. This CDR3 comprises 14 residues. J was trimmed by 6 bases and V by 8 bases; bases with no gene match: 12. Germline CDR1 reads MNHEY; CDR2 reads SMNVEV (reference sequence). CDR3: CASGRRGGGSEQYF. CDR3 in DNA: TGTGCCAGCGGGCGTCGGGGCGGGGGGAGCGAGCAGTACTTC.

This chain uses TRBV4-2 with TRBJ2-3; 12 bases match TRBD2. Per germline, CDR1 LGHNA and CDR2 YNFKEQ. The CDR3 is made up of 16 amino acids. The V and J ends lost 4 bases and 5 bases, in that order; junction bases with no gene match: 7. The CDR3: CASSPSSGGVQDTQYF. The CDR3 DNA is TGTGCCAGCAGCCCCTCTAGCGGGGGGGTACAAGATACGCAGTATTTT.

J is TRBJ1-6 and V is TRBV30, with 7 nucleotides matching TRBD1. Germline values: CDR1 GTSNPN, CDR2 SVGIG (reference sequence). V lost 6 bases and J lost 7; bases outside the gene matches: 6. The CDR3 is made up of 13 amino acids. In DNA, the CDR3 is TGTGCCTGCATAGGACAGGTGAATTCACCCCTCCACTTT. Protein product: CACIGQVNSPLHF.

V usage is TRBV7-9 and J usage is TRBJ1-1, with no clear D. The V end lost 5 bases, the J end lost 3 bases, and 13 bases lay between the germline ends. CDR1 is SEHNR, CDR2 FQNEAQ, per germline (reference sequence). The CDR3 is 14 amino acids. This chain's CDR3 is CASSQAGRDTEAFF. DNA for the CDR3: TGTGCCAGCAGCCAAGCGGGGAGGGACACTGAAGCTTTCTTT.

The chain joins TRBV6-4 to TRBJ2-5; D is undetermined. The germline V gene has CDR1 MRHNA and CDR2 SNTAGT. Between the trimmed V and J ends, which lost 7 bases and 14 bases, there was a span of 17 bases. The CDR3 has 11 amino acids. CDR3 nucleotides: TGTGCCAGCACCTTGCCCTTCGCGGAATACTTC. It specifies CASTLPFAEYF.

The chain has TRBV9 and TRBJ2-1; 7 nucleotides agree with TRBD2. V was pared by 3 bases and J by 0 bases, with 9 bases of the junction left unmatched. This CDR3 is built from 17 residues. Germline loops: CDR1 SGDLS, CDR2 YYNGEE. The CDR3 sequence: CASSEGGAMVSYNEQFF. The DNA of the CDR3 is TGTGCCAGCAGCGAGGGAGGGGCAATGGTCTCCTACAATGAGCAGTTCTTC. Drawing the rest from reference TRBV9 and TRBJ2-1, the complete variable domain is DSGVTQTPKHLITATGQRVTLRCSPRSGDLSVYWYQQSLDQGLQFLIQYYNGEERAKGNILERFSAQQFPDLHSELNLSSLELGDSALYFCASSEGGAMVSYNEQFFGPGTRLTVL.

This chain uses TRBV5-1 with TRBJ2-7, with D possibly TRBD2 on 6 matching bases. The ends were cut back, 0 bases at V and 0 bases at J, with 13 bases in the middle. CDR1 and CDR2 from the germline V gene are SGHRS and YFSETQ. The CDR3 loop spans 16 amino acids. The CDR3 DNA reads as TGCGCCAGCAGCTTGGAATCGGGGGACGGCTCCTACGAGCAGTACTTC. Translating gives CASSLESGDGSYEQYF.

CDR3 coding DNA: TGCGCCAGCAGCTTACGGATGGACAGCCAGAACACCGGGGAGCTGTTTTTT. This translates into CASSLRMDSQNTGELFF. The chain joins TRBV5-1 to TRBJ2-2; maybe TRBD1 (6 bases). Trimming took off 2 bases at V and 1 base at J, with 15 bases between the two ends. CDR1 is SGHRS, CDR2 YFSETQ, per germline. The CDR3 is 17 residues long.

The CDR3 DNA reads TGCGCCAGCAGCTTGGGGCCTGGACAGGGCGCCTACGAGCAGTACTTC. Translating it yields CASSLGPGQGAYEQYF. The chain has TRBV5-1 and TRBJ2-7, with 8 bases matching TRBD1. V trimming: 0 bases; J trimming: 2 bases; junction bases outside the gene matches: 7. The CDR3 consists of 16 residues. Germline CDR1 SGHRS, CDR2 YFSETQ.

The chain joins TRBV15 to TRBJ1-4; 10 nucleotides line up with TRBD1. CDR1 and CDR2 (germline): LNHNV, YYDKDF (reference sequence). V was pared by 5 bases and J by 7 bases, with 10 bases of the junction left unmatched. This CDR3 spans 16 amino acids. The CDR3 sequence: CATSPNPGQGIEKLFF. The CDR3 DNA sequence: TGTGCCACCAGCCCGAATCCGGGACAGGGGATTGAAAAACTGTTTTTT. The entire variable domain, with the rest obtained from reference TRBV15 and TRBJ1-4, is as follows: DAMVIQNPRYQVTQFGKPVTLSCSQTLNHNVMYWYQQKSSQAPKLLFHYYDKDFNNEADTPDNFQSRRPNTSFCFLDIRSPGLGDTAMYLCATSPNPGQGIEKLFFGSGTQLSVL.

This clone was observed a single time. The V gene is TRBV6-5, the J gene TRBJ2-7; 7 bases align to TRBD1. V lost 0 bases to trimming and J lost 6 bases; unmatched junction nucleotides: 8. The CDR3 contains 15 residues. CDR1 and CDR2 from the germline V gene are MNHEY and SVGAGI. DNA for the CDR3: TGTGCCAGCAGTTACTCGAAGGGGGCTCTCGGCGAGCAGTACTTC. This encodes CASSYSKGALGEQYF.

This rearrangement joins TRBV6-5 to TRBJ1-5; 10 bases map to TRBD1. J was trimmed by 3 bases and V by 6 bases; bases with no gene match: 5. From germline, CDR1 is MNHEY and CDR2 SVGAGI. The CDR3 contains 15 residues. CDR3 sequence (DNA): TGTGCCAGCAGATGGGGGACAGGGGACAATCAGCCCCAGCATTTT. Its translation is CASRWGTGDNQPQHF.

The rearrangement joins TRBV28 to TRBJ2-1, with 7 bases lining up with TRBD2. CDR1 is MDHEN and CDR2 is SYDVKM in the germline V gene. The CDR3 consists of 12 residues. V was pared by 7 bases and J by 13 bases, with 10 bases of the junction left unmatched. The CDR3 DNA follows: TGTGCCAGCACCGAACTAGCGTCGACTCAGTTCTTC. Amino acids: CASTELASTQFF. The full variable domain, in which reference TRBV28 and TRBJ2-1 provide the parts outside the CDR3, is DVKVTQSSRYLVKRTGEKVFLECVQDMDHENMFWYRQDPGLGLRLIYFSYDVKMKEKGDIPEGYSVSREKKERFSLILESASTNQTSMYLCASTELASTQFFGPGTRLTVL.

This chain connects TRBV18 to TRBJ1-4, with 11 bases aligning to TRBD1. Germline assignment: CDR1 KGHSH and CDR2 LQKENI. The CDR3 contains 13 residues. The V and J ends lost 6 bases and 7 bases, in that order; junction bases with no gene match: 1. For the CDR3, the DNA is TGTGCCAGCTCGGGACAGGGGGGTGAAAAACTGTTTTTT. It is translated as CASSGQGGEKLFF.

This clone was picked up a small number of times. The sample has other DNA sequences that encode this CDR3 too. The chain uses TRBV5-6 and TRBJ2-7, with D possibly being TRBD1 (6 bases). The CDR3 length is 12 residues. Germline lookup yields CDR1 SGHDT and CDR2 YYEEEE. V was clipped by 2 bases and J by 3 bases, with 6 bases between them. The CDR3 loop reads CASSLGGYEQYF. Written as DNA, the CDR3 is TGTGCCAGCAGCTTAGGGGGCTACGAGCAGTACTTC. The full variable domain, its missing parts supplied by reference TRBV5-6 and TRBJ2-7, is DAGVTQSPTHLIKTRGQQVTLRCSPKSGHDTVSWYQQALGQGPQFIFQYYEEEERQRGNFPDRFSGHQFPNYSSELNVNALLLGDSALYLCASSLGGYEQYFGPGTRLTVT.

The V and J genes are TRBV13 and TRBJ1-2; TRBD1 might be the D (6 bases). Deletions cut 3 bases from V and 7 bases from J, with 9 bases between. The CDR3 is 12 amino acids. CDR1 is PRHDT, CDR2 FYEKMQ, per germline (reference sequence). The CDR3 protein is CASSLGGAGYTF. The CDR3 DNA follows: TGTGCCAGCAGCTTGGGGGGGGCTGGCTACACCTTC.

The chain joins TRBV11-2 to TRBJ2-1, with D maybe TRBD2 (6 bases). CDR1 SGHAT and CDR2 FQNNGV come from the germline V gene. CDR3 length: 15 residues. The V and J ends lost 5 bases and 3 bases respectively, with 14 bases between them. In nucleotides, the CDR3 is TGTGCCAGCAGCCCCCCGGGACTTGGCTACAATGAGCAGTTCTTC. This gives the protein CASSPPGLGYNEQFF.

The gene calls are TRBV15 and TRBJ2-1, with D maybe TRBD1 (6 bases). CDR1 and CDR2 from the germline V gene are LNHNV and YYDKDF (reference sequence). V shed 1 base and J shed 8 bases, with 9 bases lying between them. CDR3 length: 13 amino acids. This chain's CDR3 is CATSRGRGYEQFF. The CDR3 bases are TGTGCCACCAGCAGAGGTAGGGGGTATGAGCAGTTCTTC.

The chain recombines TRBV18 with TRBJ2-6, with a weak D call TRBD1 (5 bases). This CDR3 has 17 residues. Between the trimmed V and J ends, which lost 2 bases and 0 bases, there was a span of 11 bases. Per the germline V gene, CDR1 is KGHSH and CDR2 is LQKENI. CDR3 nucleotide sequence: TGTGCCAGCTCACCAGTCTTAGGGGACTCTGGGGCCAACGTCCTGACTTTC. Translating gives CASSPVLGDSGANVLTF. Full variable domain (remainder filled in from reference TRBV18 and TRBJ2-6): NAGVMQNPRHLVRRRGQEARLRCSPMKGHSHVYWYRQLPEEGLKFMVYLQKENIIDESGMPKERFSAEFPKEGPSILRIQQVVRGDSAAYFCASSPVLGDSGANVLTFGAGSRLTVL.